This TCR beta chain derives from a study of Graves' ophthalmopathy and Graves' hyperthyroidism. Those donors who had ophthalmopathy presented with moderate-to-severe activity, a CAS of ≥3, a NOSPECS of ≥4 and a duration under 3 months. Using RNA transcripts, the TCR beta CDR3 regions were amplified. First-round RT-PCR used HTBI primers; second-round multiplex PCR followed. One entry per CDR3 protein, called by TCRdb with MiXCR from the multiplex PCR reads. This sample has hundreds of thousands of distinct CDR3 sequences; 35% to 45% occur once, and the top ten carry 2.5% to 3.5%. What was sequenced was peripheral blood. The sequence came from an adult man with Graves' ophthalmopathy.

The CDR3 region has the DNA TGTGCCAGCAGCCGCCCACTAGGGCCGGAGACCCAGTACTTC. It specifies CASSRPLGPETQYF. This sequence joins TRBV5-8 and TRBJ2-5, with a possible D match to TRBD2 (5 bases). V was pared by 4 bases and J by 5 bases, with 15 bases between. This CDR3 has 14 residues. Germline V gives CDR1 SGHTS, CDR2 YDEGEE.